This TCR beta chain stems from a study of T cell repertoires in cytomegalovirus infection. Study overall: CMV epitopes that were recently identified and HLA-C-restricted were used alongside well-studied HLA-B-restricted ones. Public TCR beta signatures provided an indication of both CMV infection and a matching HLA type. Overall study results and limits: Carriers of CMV plus the relevant HLA were identified by cumulative public TCR beta family frequency. The ex vivo response was dominated by HLA-C-restricted CMV-specific TCR beta clonotypes.

This clonotype was found many times. Antigen: not known. Germline V gene data show CDR1 as SGHVS and CDR2 as FQNEAQ. V was cut by 5 bases and J by 0 bases, with 17 bases left in between. The length of the CDR3 is 18 residues. Each CDR3 protein gets one entry after TCRdb re-called the reads with MiXCR. The sample includes hundreds of thousands of distinct CDR3 sequences, 25% to 30% of them seen just once. Specimen: cultured PBMCs, collected from culture after CMV antigen stimulation. The chain combines TRBV7-8 with TRBJ2-6, with D uncertain. The TCR sequence derives from a human donor in good health (CMV status not recorded). Some clones in this sample may be carry-over from other donors' samples. CDR3 sequence reads: CASSPFRTPSSGANVLTF. The DNA of the CDR3 is TGTGCCAGCAGCCCCTTCAGAACGCCCAGCTCTGGGGCCAACGTCCTGACTTTC.